The clone carrying this T cell receptor beta chain was seen only a few times. Its target is unknown. Germline CDR1 and CDR2: GTSNPN and SVGIG (reference sequence). Trimming pared 4 bases from V and 7 bases from J, leaving 16 bases between. The CDR3 runs to 13 residues. The authors prepared the TCRbeta library with unique molecular identifiers. One entry per CDR3 protein, called by TCRdb with MiXCR from the PCR reads. The table has roughly 570,000 distinct CDR3 sequences, approximately 30% seen once. The sample originates from a study of T-cell reconstitution after alpha-beta-depleted transplantation in children. Study-wide results and caveats: Some patients' high day-60 TCRbeta diversity was traced to surviving recipient T cells and thymic progenitors. When one year had passed after transplant, most T-cell counts and diversity came from newly produced T cells.

Source: PBMCs, taken before TCRalphabeta/CD19-depleted stem cell transplant. The receptor comes from a boy under two years old with Wiskott-Aldrich syndrome, due to receive a stem cell transplant. The chain has TRBV30 and TRBJ1-1; D is unresolved. CDR3 DNA: TGTGCCTGGATGACGGATGGGGTAGTTGAAGCTTTCTTT. Its protein is CAWMTDGVVEAFF.